This TCR beta chain was observed in a study of T-cell reconstitution after alpha-beta-depleted transplantation in children. Note on this clonotype: Its antigen is still unknown.

Study outcomes and limitations: The origin of alpha-beta T cells about two months after transplant was reportedly several hundred expanded graft clones. Newly produced T cells mostly provided counts and TCRbeta diversity after one year, as hyperexpanded clones declined.

TCRbeta library preparation incorporated unique molecular identifiers. A single record per CDR3 protein comes from TCRdb applying MiXCR to the PCR reads. The sample includes about 900,000 distinct CDR3 sequences, about 31% of them seen just once. This CDR3 comprises 16 residues. V lost 7 bases to trimming and J lost 2 bases, with 20 bases between them. The germline V gene has CDR1 SGHTS and CDR2 YDEGEE. This clonotype was obtained from a boy younger than two who had a stem cell transplant for SCID, so the T cells may come from the graft donor. The chain uses TRBV5-8 and TRBJ2-3; D tentatively fits TRBD1 or TRBD2 (6 bases each). The starting material was PBMCs, mostly from graft donor cells, obtained 360 days after TCRalphabeta/CD19-depleted stem cell transplant. The CDR3, as DNA: TGTGCCAGCGCGAGGGGGGCAGGCTCCACCACAGATACGCAGTATTTT. Protein: CASARGAGSTTDTQYF.